This T cell receptor beta chain was recorded in a study of post-analysis software for immune sequencing data. As to this clonotype: Antigen: not known.

The germline V gene encodes CDR1 SGHTA and CDR2 FQGNSA. V was shortened by 5 bases and J by 1 base, with 11 bases between the two germline ends. There are 14 residues in the CDR3. The library was made from cDNA and included unique molecular identifiers. cDNA molecules numbering 400,000 to 550,000 came from approximately 1 to 10 million T cells. In TCRdb, the PCR reads were re-called with MiXCR into one record per CDR3 protein. The sample includes about 160,000 distinct CDR3 sequences, about 34% seen only once; the top ten take 28%. General study points: Five or six TRBV segments, TRBV5-6, TRBV5-1 and TRBV20-1 among them, were found more frequent in patients than controls.

This TCR was sampled from a girl between 10 and 17 years old with multiple sclerosis. Sequencing used blood, obtained after autologous hematopoietic stem cell transplantation. The chain is built from TRBV7-2 and TRBJ1-1; D not certain. The CDR3 region has the DNA TGTGCCAGCAGCCCCCGGTCGGGGAACACTGAAGCTTTCTTT. Its protein is CASSPRSGNTEAFF.